This is a list of T cell receptor beta chains from one sample in a study of T cells in Graves' hyperthyroidism and ophthalmopathy. MiXCR, run by TCRdb on the multiplex PCR reads, gives a single entry per CDR3 protein. The sample records around 350,000 distinct CDR3 sequences, about 13% being singletons. Material: blood. These receptors were taken from a young woman with Graves' hyperthyroidism. Both conserved end residues are trimmed from each CDR3.

V,CDR3
TRBV2,ASSGAAGSQPQH
TRBV27,ASSFQGLGEKLF
TRBV2,ASSEGGLPGGYT
TRBV27,ASSLTPQREVHNEQF
TRBV6-1,ASNRDGSNQPQH
TRBV6-1,ASTDPGRPETQY
TRBV20-1,SARSRGPTDTQY
TRBV28,ASSMGLGQGANTGELF
TRBV12-3/TRBV12-4,ASSLSREFVVVDYGYT
TRBV24-1,ATTRTNSSYNEQF
TRBV12-3/TRBV12-4,ASSSAGFAQIYNEQF
TRBV18,ASSPRTGSTTNEQF
TRBV6-1,ASTTGSNGYT
TRBV7-9,ASSSLALSTDTQY
TRBV24-1,ATSAQGLAGRHTDTQY